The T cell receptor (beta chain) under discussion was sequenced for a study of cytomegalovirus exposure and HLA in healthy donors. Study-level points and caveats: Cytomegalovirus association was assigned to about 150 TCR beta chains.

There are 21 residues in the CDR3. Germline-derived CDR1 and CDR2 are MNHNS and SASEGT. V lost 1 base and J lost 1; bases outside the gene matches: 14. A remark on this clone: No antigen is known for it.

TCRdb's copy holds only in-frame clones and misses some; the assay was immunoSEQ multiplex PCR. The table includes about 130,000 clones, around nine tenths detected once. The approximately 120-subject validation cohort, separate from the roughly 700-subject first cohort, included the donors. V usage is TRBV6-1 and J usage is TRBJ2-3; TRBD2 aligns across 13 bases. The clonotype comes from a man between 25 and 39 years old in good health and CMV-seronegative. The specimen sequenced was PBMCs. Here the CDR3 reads CASSEDRGGTSGAPGTDTQYF. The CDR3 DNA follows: TGTGCCAGCAGTGAAGACAGAGGGGGGACTAGCGGGGCCCCCGGCACAGATACGCAGTATTTT.